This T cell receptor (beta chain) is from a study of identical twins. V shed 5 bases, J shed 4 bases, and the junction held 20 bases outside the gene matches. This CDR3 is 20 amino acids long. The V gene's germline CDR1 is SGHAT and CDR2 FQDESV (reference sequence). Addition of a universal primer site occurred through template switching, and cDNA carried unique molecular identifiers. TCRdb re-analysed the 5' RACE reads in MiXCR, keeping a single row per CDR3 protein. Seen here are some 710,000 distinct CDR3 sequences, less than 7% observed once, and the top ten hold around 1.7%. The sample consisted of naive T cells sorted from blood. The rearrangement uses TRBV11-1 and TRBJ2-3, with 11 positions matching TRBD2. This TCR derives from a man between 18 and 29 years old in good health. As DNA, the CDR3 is TGTGCCAGCAGCCATACCCCATCCCTTACTAGCGGGAGAATGTCAGATACGCAGTATTTT. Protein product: CASSHTPSLTSGRMSDTQYF. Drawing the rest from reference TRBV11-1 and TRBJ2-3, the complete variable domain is EAEVAQSPRYKITEKSQAVAFWCDPISGHATLYWYRQILGQGPELLVQFQDESVVDDSQLPKDRFSAERLKGVDSTLKIQPAELGDSAMYLCASSHTPSLTSGRMSDTQYFGPGTRLTVL.